The 18 T cell receptor beta chains given below trace back to one sample, sequenced in a study of T cell repertoires in cytomegalovirus infection. TCRdb re-called the reads through MiXCR, storing one row per CDR3 protein. The sample has 400,000 or so distinct CDR3 sequences; approximately 32% are singletons. Specimen: PBMCs. The receptors come from a human donor in good health (CMV status not recorded). Some clones in this sample may be carry-over from other donors' samples.

This clonotype was counted once. The chain carries TRBV13 and TRBJ1-2, with D uncertain. V was shortened by 0 bases and J by 2 bases, with 7 bases between the two germline ends. CDR1 is PRHDT, CDR2 FYEKMQ, per germline (reference sequence). CDR3 size: 14 residues. CDR3 DNA sequence: TGTGCCAGCAGCTTAGGCGGGTTGAACTATGGCTACACCTTC. Translated, it gives CASSLGGLNYGYTF. Using reference TRBV13 and TRBJ1-2 for the parts outside the CDR3, the full variable domain is AAGVIQSPRHLIKEKRETATLKCYPIPRHDTVYWYQQGPGQDPQFLISFYEKMQSDKGSIPDRFSAQQFSDYHSELNMSSLELGDSALYFCASSLGGLNYGYTFGSGTRLTVV.

This clonotype was observed a few times. The chain is built from TRBV27 and TRBJ1-1; 10 bases are shared with TRBD1. V trimming: 11 bases; J trimming: 0 bases; junction bases outside the gene matches: 6. The CDR3 has 14 amino acids. Germline V CDR1 and CDR2: MNHEY, SMNVEV (reference sequence). Written as DNA, the CDR3 is TGTGCCTCACGGACAGGGGGGCTGAACACTGAAGCTTTCTTT. Translated, it gives CASRTGGLNTEAFF.

This chain joins TRBV28 and TRBJ2-1; TRBD2 is a possible D gene (6 bases). The germline CDR1 and CDR2 sequences are MDHEN and SYDVKM. This CDR3 has 14 amino acids. With 4 bases removed from V and 4 bases from J, the gap between germline ends came to 11 bases. CDR3 residues: CASSSPGGYNEQFF. The CDR3 DNA is TGTGCCAGCAGTTCCCCCGGGGGTTACAATGAGCAGTTCTTC.

The gene calls are TRBV7-3 and TRBJ2-3, with TRBD2 matching 8 bases. The CDR3 sequence is 16 residues long. V was clipped by 4 bases and J by 1 base; unmatched bases: 7. Germline CDR1 and CDR2: SGHTA and FQGTGA. CDR3 amino acids: CASSSHSGGGTDTQYF. CDR3 in DNA: TGTGCCAGCAGCTCGCACAGCGGGGGTGGCACAGATACGCAGTATTTT.

DNA of the CDR3: TGTGCCAGCAGGGAATCCGGGGGCCATGAGCAGTTCTTC. Amino acids: CASRESGGHEQFF. The chain carries TRBV6-1 and TRBJ2-1, with D perhaps being TRBD1 or TRBD2 (6 bases each). The CDR3 loop spans 13 amino acids. With 6 bases removed from V and 8 bases from J, the gap between germline ends came to 14 bases. Per the germline V gene, CDR1 is MNHNS and CDR2 is SASEGT.

This clonotype showed up many times. The V and J genes are TRBV20-1 and TRBJ1-1; D gene unclear. The germline gives CDR1 DFQATT, CDR2 SNEGSKA (reference sequence). V lost 5 bases, J lost 4 bases, and 11 bases lay in between. There are 12 residues in the CDR3. CDR3 residues: CSAVPGFTEAFF. As DNA, the CDR3 is TGCAGTGCTGTTCCGGGATTCACTGAAGCTTTCTTT.

This clonotype was counted between two and nine times. The rearrangement uses TRBV7-8 and TRBJ1-6, with unresolved D. The ends were cut back, 0 bases at V and 7 bases at J, with 10 bases in the middle. The germline V gene encodes CDR1 SGHVS and CDR2 FQNEAQ. This CDR3 spans 15 amino acids. DNA for the CDR3: TGTGCCAGCAGCTTAGCGACTGGGGAAAATTCACCCCTCCACTTT. Translated, it gives CASSLATGENSPLHF.

This clonotype occurred many times. The chain couples TRBV28 to TRBJ1-5, with 7 nucleotides matching TRBD1. This CDR3 spans 15 amino acids. The junction had 9 bases not matched to a gene; V was cut back by 4 bases and J by 6 bases. Germline V gives CDR1 MDHEN, CDR2 SYDVKM. In DNA, the CDR3 is TGTGCCAGCAGTTCCCCCTTGCCAGGGGGTCAGCCCCAGCATTTT. Its protein is CASSSPLPGGQPQHF.

The chain links TRBV6-2 or TRBV6-3 to TRBJ2-6; D gene ambiguous. Trimming stripped 7 bases from V and 2 bases from J, with 15 bases between. The germline CDR1 and CDR2 sequences are MNHEY and SVGEGT. The CDR3 totals 16 residues. As DNA, the CDR3 is TGTGCCAGCACCCACCCCCTGGTAGCTGGGGCCAACGTCCTGACTTTC. Translation gives CASTHPLVAGANVLTF.

Worth noting for this clonotype: This CDR3 is missing its conserved last phenylalanine or tryptophan, likely due to a read error. Because the CDR3's place on the DNA is in doubt, the DNA is left out and the CDR3 is given as listed by TCRdb. The chain recombines TRBV20-1 with TRBJ2-1; the DNA was not used to check the table's D call, TRBD1. Ends included, the CDR3 has 11 residues. Germline V gene data show CDR1 as DFQATT and CDR2 as SNEGSKA (reference sequence). CDR3 loop: CSARVGPWNPL.

This clonotype was counted at least ten times. This sequence joins TRBV7-6 and TRBJ2-1, with no clear D. Trimming stripped 6 bases from V and 8 bases from J, with 14 bases between. CDR3 length equals 13 residues. Germline V lookup: CDR1 SGHVS, CDR2 FNYEAQ. For the CDR3, the DNA is TGTGCCAGCAGTTCTACCGGTTCGGATGAGCAGTTCTTC. Its protein product is CASSSTGSDEQFF.

This clonotype has a handful of counts. V and J are TRBV27 and TRBJ1-6; 7 positions agree with TRBD1. The CDR3 sequence is 14 residues long. The V gene's germline CDR1 is MNHEY and CDR2 SMNVEV (reference sequence). V trimming: 5 bases; J trimming: 6 bases; junction bases outside the gene matches: 4. CDR3: CASSPWDSNSPLHF. DNA of the CDR3: TGTGCCAGCAGTCCTTGGGACAGTAATTCACCCCTCCACTTT.

This sequence joins TRBV6-1 and TRBJ1-5; D is unclear. Germline V gives CDR1 MNHNS, CDR2 SASEGT. V lost 7 bases and J lost 7, with 17 bases in between. CDR3 length equals 14 residues. The chain's CDR3 is CASTAGRVGQPQHF. The CDR3 DNA reads as TGTGCCAGCACCGCCGGGAGGGTAGGACAGCCCCAGCATTTT.

Many counts were recorded for this clonotype. V and J are TRBV6-6 and TRBJ1-5; TRBD1 matches 8 bases. Germline trimming cut 6 bases from V and 2 bases from J; bases unmatched to any gene: 3. Germline V gene data show CDR1 as MNHNY and CDR2 as SVGAGI (reference sequence). The CDR3 runs to 14 residues. CDR3 loop: CASRQGAGNQPQHF. The CDR3 DNA reads as TGTGCCAGCAGGCAGGGGGCGGGCAATCAGCCCCAGCATTTT.

The V call is TRBV27, the J call TRBJ2-5; the D is unclear. Deletions cut 3 bases from V and 7 bases from J, with 12 bases between. The CDR3 is made up of 13 amino acids. Germline CDR1 is MNHEY and CDR2 is SMNVEV (reference sequence). As DNA, the CDR3 is TGTGCCAGCAGTTTTGGGCGCGCCGGGACCCAGTACTTC. Protein: CASSFGRAGTQYF.

This clonotype was seen a few times. The genes are TRBV5-1 and TRBJ1-2; 12 bases align to TRBD1. The CDR3 sequence is 14 residues long. V dropped 5 bases and J dropped 4; count of bases not matched to a gene: 3. Germline CDR1 is SGHRS and CDR2 is YFSETQ. DNA for the CDR3: TGCGCCAGCAGAGGGACAGGGGGCCTCTATGGCTACACCTTC. Residues: CASRGTGGLYGYTF.

The rearrangement joins TRBV28 to TRBJ1-5; TRBD1 agrees at 11 bases. V shed 5 bases and J 7 bases; nucleotides not matched to a gene: 7. Germline V lookup: CDR1 MDHEN, CDR2 SYDVKM. The CDR3 loop spans 15 amino acids. CDR3 sequence (DNA): TGTGCCAGCAGTCCCGAGGACAGGGGGCTACAGCCCCAGCATTTT. Protein sequence: CASSPEDRGLQPQHF. Using reference TRBV28 and TRBJ1-5 for the parts outside the CDR3, the full variable domain is DVKVTQSSRYLVKRTGEKVFLECVQDMDHENMFWYRQDPGLGLRLIYFSYDVKMKEKGDIPEGYSVSREKKERFSLILESASTNQTSMYLCASSPEDRGLQPQHFGDGTRLSIL.

The chain couples TRBV20-1 to TRBJ2-7; 9 nucleotides align to TRBD1. Trimming at V came to 0 bases and at J to 1 base, leaving 7 bases not matched to a gene. CDR1 and CDR2 from the germline V gene are DFQATT and SNEGSKA (reference sequence). The CDR3 sequence is 16 residues long. CDR3 region: CSARDLGQGNSYEQYF. CDR3 in DNA: TGCAGTGCTAGAGATCTAGGACAGGGGAATTCCTACGAGCAGTACTTC.